A single sample is the source of the 25 T cell receptor beta chains below, sequenced in a study of shared clonotypes between healthy human individuals. This table comes from immunoSEQ multiplex PCR, and its TCRdb copy is limited to in-frame clones, with some not included. The data show around 2.1 million clones, approximately 94% seen once. CD8 cells regarded as naive lacked CD45RO, were positively chosen for CCR7, and omitted terminally differentiated effector memory CD45RA+ cells. Sequencing was carried out using naive CD8+ T cells from PBMCs. The receptor source for this set is a man younger than 30 in good health. Some clones in this sample may be carry-over from other donors' samples.

The J gene is TRBJ2-7, the V gene TRBV5-6; TRBD1 is a possible D gene (6 bases). The CDR3 runs 15 residues. V was pared by 5 bases and J by 2 bases, with 17 bases between. Looked up from germline, CDR1 is SGHDT and CDR2 is YYEEEE. The DNA for the CDR3 is TGTGCCAGCAGTCTGACGTCACAGGGAACCTACGAGCAGTACTTC. This codes for CASSLTSQGTYEQYF.

As regards this clone: Other DNA sequences in the sample encode the same CDR3. The chain couples TRBV4-1 to TRBJ2-7, with D perhaps TRBD2 (7 bases). This CDR3 is built from 16 residues. CDR1 MGHRA and CDR2 YSYEKL come from the germline V gene. The V and J ends lost 0 bases and 2 bases respectively, with 14 bases between them. CDR3 amino acids: CASSQDWGLAAYEQYF. In DNA form, the CDR3 reads TGCGCCAGCAGCCAAGATTGGGGGCTAGCGGCCTACGAGCAGTACTTC.

The genes are TRBV30 and TRBJ1-5; TRBD1 agrees at 9 bases. After removal of 5 bases from V and 4 bases from J, the junction contained 6 bases not matched to a gene. The CDR3 runs 14 residues. Germline V CDR1 and CDR2: GTSNPN, SVGIG (reference sequence). The CDR3 coding sequence is TGTGCCTGGTCCACCGGGACAGGGAATCAGCCCCAGCATTTT. The encoded protein is CAWSTGTGNQPQHF.

V usage is TRBV7-9 and J usage is TRBJ1-2; the D gene is possibly TRBD1 (5 bases). The length of the CDR3 is 17 residues. Between the trimmed V and J ends, which lost 2 bases and 4 bases, there was a span of 20 bases. From germline, CDR1 is SEHNR and CDR2 FQNEAQ (reference sequence). The CDR3 coding sequence is TGTGCCAGCAGCTTAAAAGGCCAGGGCACCGTCGGCTATGGCTACACCTTC. This codes for CASSLKGQGTVGYGYTF.

This clone is a singleton in its sample. This chain connects TRBV28 to TRBJ2-1; 9 nucleotides agree with TRBD2. The CDR3 covers 14 residues. Trimming at V came to 5 bases and at J to 3 bases, leaving 2 bases not matched to a gene. In germline, CDR1 is MDHEN, CDR2 SYDVKM. The CDR3 here is CASSTSGYYNEQFF. In DNA, the CDR3 is TGTGCCAGCAGTACTAGCGGGTACTACAATGAGCAGTTCTTC.

The V and J genes are TRBV5-7 and TRBJ1-2; tentatively, D is TRBD1 (6 bases). TRBV5-7 is an ORF; its function is uncertain. The CDR3 runs 15 residues. Trimming left V 0 bases short and J 2 bases short, with 11 bases between. This CDR3 is CASSLDRENNYGYTF. The CDR3 DNA is TGTGCCAGCAGCTTGGACAGGGAGAACAACTATGGCTACACCTTC.

This chain joins TRBV27 and TRBJ2-1; 12 bases are shared with TRBD2. V was clipped by 4 bases and J by 1 base; unmatched bases: 5. Germline V gene sequence: CDR1 MNHEY, CDR2 SMNVEV (reference sequence). CDR3 size: 17 residues. Here the CDR3 DNA reads TGTGCCAGCAGTTCACGGACTAGCGGGATTTCCTACAATGAGCAGTTCTTC. This sequence encodes CASSSRTSGISYNEQFF.

A note on this clone: The identical CDR3 is also encoded by other nucleotide sequences in the sample. The V and J genes are TRBV28 and TRBJ1-6; TRBD1 matches 8 bases. The germline CDR1 and CDR2 sequences are MDHEN and SYDVKM. This CDR3 contains 14 residues. With V trimmed by 5 bases and J by 8 bases, 5 bases remained unmatched. The CDR3 bases are TGTGCCAGCAGTCTCGGACAGGGAGATTCACCCCTCCACTTT. Its translation is CASSLGQGDSPLHF.

This clone appeared a single time. This chain joins TRBV5-1 and TRBJ1-3, with D possibly matching TRBD1 (5 bases). Trimming removed 0 bases at V and 2 bases at J, with 6 bases between. Per germline, CDR1 SGHRS and CDR2 YFSETQ. The CDR3 loop spans 14 amino acids. The CDR3 region is CASSLDRTGNTIYF. The CDR3 coding sequence is TGCGCCAGCAGCTTGGACAGGACTGGAAACACCATATATTTT. Filled out from reference TRBV5-1 and TRBJ1-3, the complete variable domain reads KAGVTQTPRYLIKTRGQQVTLSCSPISGHRSVSWYQQTPGQGLQFLFEYFSETQRNKGNFPGRFSGRQFSNSRSEMNVSTLELGDSALYLCASSLDRTGNTIYFGEGSWLTVV.

This clone was seen only once. V usage is TRBV27 and J usage is TRBJ1-2; a possible D gene is TRBD1 (5 bases). CDR3 length: 16 residues. The V end was cut by 7 bases, the J end by 1 base, with 19 bases between. CDR1 MNHEY and CDR2 SMNVEV come from the germline V gene (reference sequence). The CDR3 spells CASTLNVRTINYGYTF. CDR3 DNA: TGTGCCAGCACCCTTAACGTTAGGACAATTAACTATGGCTACACCTTC.

This chain uses TRBV19 with TRBJ1-1; D not resolved. From germline, CDR1 is LNHDA and CDR2 SQIVND (reference sequence). V shed 2 bases and J shed 7 bases, with 14 bases lying between them. The CDR3 has 14 amino acids. CDR3 sequence: CASSITAGLGEAFF. CDR3 coding DNA: TGTGCCAGTAGTATAACGGCCGGGCTGGGTGAAGCTTTCTTT.

J is TRBJ2-5 and V is TRBV2; 12 bases line up with TRBD2. CDR1 SNHLY and CDR2 FYNNEI come from the germline V gene. The V gene end was trimmed by 8 bases and the J gene end by 5 bases; junction bases not matched to a gene: 9. This CDR3 is 15 amino acids long. The CDR3 DNA is TGTGCCAGCCTCGGACTAGCGGGACGATTGGAGACCCAGTACTTC. It codes for CASLGLAGRLETQYF.

This clone was counted once. Other DNA sequences from this sample encode an identical CDR3 as well. The V and J genes are TRBV9 and TRBJ2-1; 14 bases map to TRBD2. Germline lookup yields CDR1 SGDLS and CDR2 YYNGEE. This CDR3 is built from 17 residues. The J segment lost 0 bases and the V segment lost 3 bases, leaving 2 bases of the junction unmatched. The CDR3 loop reads CASSAGTSGSSYNEQFF. The CDR3 DNA follows: TGTGCCAGCAGCGCTGGGACTAGCGGGAGCTCCTACAATGAGCAGTTCTTC.

V and J are TRBV6-1 and TRBJ2-1, with 11 positions matching TRBD2. Per the germline V gene, CDR1 is MNHNS and CDR2 is SASEGT. The CDR3 sequence is 17 residues long. J lost 0 bases, V lost 4 bases, and 5 bases had no gene match. In DNA, the CDR3 is TGTGCCAGCAGTGGAGCTAGCGGGAGGAGCTCCTACAATGAGCAGTTCTTC. Translation: CASSGASGRSSYNEQFF.

The chain combines TRBV28 with TRBJ2-5, with 11 bases matching TRBD2. Germline V lookup: CDR1 MDHEN, CDR2 SYDVKM. Unmatched junction bases numbered 10, after V lost 8 bases and J lost 5 bases. This CDR3 comprises 15 residues. CDR3 in DNA: TGTGCCAGCGCTGCGGTAGCGGGAGGGTTCGAGACCCAGTACTTC. It yields the protein CASAAVAGGFETQYF.

In nucleotides, the CDR3 is TGTGCCAGCAGCTCCGCCGGGACAGAAGAGACCCAGTACTTC. Translated: CASSSAGTEETQYF. The rearrangement links TRBV7-9 to TRBJ2-5; 7 bases fit TRBD1. V lost 4 bases, J lost 3 bases, and 5 bases stayed unmatched. The germline V gene has CDR1 SEHNR and CDR2 FQNEAQ (reference sequence). This CDR3 has 14 amino acids.

The chain carries TRBV15 and TRBJ2-7, with unresolved D. The V gene lost 1 base and the J gene lost 3 bases, with 13 bases spanning the gap. There are 15 residues in the CDR3. Germline-derived CDR1 and CDR2 are LNHNV and YYDKDF (reference sequence). The CDR3 is CATSRGSSPRYEQYF. DNA of the CDR3: TGTGCCACCAGCAGAGGGTCCAGCCCCCGCTACGAGCAGTACTTC.

V and J are TRBV18 and TRBJ1-4; 11 bases are a match to TRBD1. This CDR3 is 15 amino acids long. The germline gives CDR1 KGHSH, CDR2 LQKENI. Losses at the gene ends were 6 bases for V and 7 bases for J; bases not matched to a gene: 7. Written as DNA, the CDR3 is TGTGCCAGCTCGGACGGACAGGGGGCGATTGAAAAACTGTTTTTT. Translated: CASSDGQGAIEKLFF.

The chain has TRBV27 and TRBJ2-7; D possibly corresponds to TRBD1 (5 bases). CDR1 is MNHEY, CDR2 SMNVEV, per germline (reference sequence). The CDR3 is 14 amino acids. Trimming left V 4 bases short and J 3 bases short, with 13 bases between. CDR3 in amino acids: CASSSWLGHYEQYF. The DNA of the CDR3 is TGTGCCAGCAGTTCATGGCTAGGACACTACGAGCAGTACTTC.

The chain has TRBV27 and TRBJ2-1; 9 nucleotides line up with TRBD2. The length of the CDR3 is 16 residues. V trimming: 5 bases; J trimming: 0 bases; junction bases outside the gene matches: 5. CDR1 is MNHEY, CDR2 SMNVEV, per germline (reference sequence). The CDR3 protein is CASSTPGLASYNEQFF. In DNA, the CDR3 is TGTGCCAGCAGTACGCCGGGACTAGCCTCCTACAATGAGCAGTTCTTC.

J is TRBJ1-2 and V is TRBV5-1; the D is unclear. Germline V gene lookup returns CDR1 SGHRS and CDR2 YFSETQ. This CDR3 region has 11 residues. V shed 5 bases and J shed 4 bases, with 6 bases lying between them. Here the CDR3 DNA reads TGCGCCAGCAGAGCCTCCTATGGCTACACCTTC. It is translated as CASRASYGYTF. Full variable domain (remainder filled in from reference TRBV5-1 and TRBJ1-2): KAGVTQTPRYLIKTRGQQVTLSCSPISGHRSVSWYQQTPGQGLQFLFEYFSETQRNKGNFPGRFSGRQFSNSRSEMNVSTLELGDSALYLCASRASYGYTFGSGTRLTVV.

The chain carries TRBV7-2 and TRBJ2-7, with 7 bases identical to TRBD1. The CDR3 consists of 14 residues. The V segment lost 5 bases and the J segment 2 bases; nucleotides outside the gene matches: 6. The germline V gene encodes CDR1 SGHTA and CDR2 FQGNSA. The CDR3 DNA sequence: TGTGCCAGCAGCACCTGGGACAGCCCCTACGAGCAGTACTTC. Protein product: CASSTWDSPYEQYF. The full variable domain, completed using reference TRBV7-2 and TRBJ2-7, is GAGVSQSPSNKVTEKGKDVELRCDPISGHTALYWYRQSLGQGLEFLIYFQGNSAPDKSGLPSDRFSAERTGGSVSTLTIQRTQQEDSAVYLCASSTWDSPYEQYFGPGTRLTVT.

In regard to this clone: Other DNA sequences in the same sample also yield this CDR3. This chain links TRBV7-3 with TRBJ2-3, with 8 bases lining up with TRBD2. V was pared by 1 base and J by 5 bases, with 5 bases of the junction left unmatched. Germline CDR1 SGHTA, CDR2 FQGTGA. The CDR3 runs to 15 residues. CDR3 DNA: TGTGCCAGCAGCTTAATCGGGCTAGCGGGAGATACGCAGTATTTT. Residues: CASSLIGLAGDTQYF.

The chain recombines TRBV14 with TRBJ2-5; D remains ambiguous. The ends were cut back, 1 base at V and 1 base at J, with 4 bases in the middle. Germline CDR1 reads SGHDN; CDR2 reads FVKESK. The CDR3 is 13 amino acids. As DNA, the CDR3 is TGTGCCAGCAGCCAAGCAATCCAAGAGACCCAGTACTTC. Encoded protein: CASSQAIQETQYF.

A word on this clone: The identical CDR3 is also encoded by other nucleotide sequences in the sample. This chain uses TRBV27 with TRBJ2-7; D is unresolved. The CDR3 runs 13 residues. Germline V gives CDR1 MNHEY, CDR2 SMNVEV (reference sequence). Trimming stripped 0 bases from V and 3 bases from J, with 6 bases between. The CDR3 DNA sequence: TGTGCCAGCAGTTTATCCTCCAACTACGAGCAGTACTTC. This sequence encodes CASSLSSNYEQYF.